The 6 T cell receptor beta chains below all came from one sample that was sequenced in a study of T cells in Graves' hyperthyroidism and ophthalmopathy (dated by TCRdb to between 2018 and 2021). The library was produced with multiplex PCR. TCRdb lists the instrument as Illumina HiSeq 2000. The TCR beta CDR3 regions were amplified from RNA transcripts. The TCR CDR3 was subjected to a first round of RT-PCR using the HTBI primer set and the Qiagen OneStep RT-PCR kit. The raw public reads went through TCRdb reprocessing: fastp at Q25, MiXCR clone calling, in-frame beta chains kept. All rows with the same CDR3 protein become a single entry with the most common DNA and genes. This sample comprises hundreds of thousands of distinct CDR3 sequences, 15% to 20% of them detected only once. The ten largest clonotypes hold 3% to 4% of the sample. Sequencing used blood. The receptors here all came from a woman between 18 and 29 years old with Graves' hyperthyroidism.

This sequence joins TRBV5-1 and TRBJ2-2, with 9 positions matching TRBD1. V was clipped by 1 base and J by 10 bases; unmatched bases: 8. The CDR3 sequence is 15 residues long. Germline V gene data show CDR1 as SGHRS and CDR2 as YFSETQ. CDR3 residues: CASSLLTGGIEELFF. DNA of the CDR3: TGCGCCAGCAGCTTGTTGACAGGGGGGATCGAGGAGCTGTTTTTT. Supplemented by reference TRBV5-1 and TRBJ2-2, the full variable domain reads KAGVTQTPRYLIKTRGQQVTLSCSPISGHRSVSWYQQTPGQGLQFLFEYFSETQRNKGNFPGRFSGRQFSNSRSEMNVSTLELGDSALYLCASSLLTGGIEELFFGEGSRLTVL.

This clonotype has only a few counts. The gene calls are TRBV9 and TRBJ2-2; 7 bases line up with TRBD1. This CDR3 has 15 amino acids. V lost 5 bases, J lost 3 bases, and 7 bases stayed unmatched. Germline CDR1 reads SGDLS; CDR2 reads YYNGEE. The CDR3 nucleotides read TGTGCCAGCAGTGGTGGGACAGTGGACACCGGGGAGCTGTTTTTT. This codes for CASSGGTVDTGELFF.

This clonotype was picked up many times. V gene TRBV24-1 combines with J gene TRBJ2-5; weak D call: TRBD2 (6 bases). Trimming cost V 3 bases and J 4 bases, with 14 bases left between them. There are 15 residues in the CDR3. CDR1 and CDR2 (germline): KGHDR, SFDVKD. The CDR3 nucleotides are TGTGCCACCAGTGATACACTCGGGGAGGTAGAGACCCAGTACTTC. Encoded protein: CATSDTLGEVETQYF.

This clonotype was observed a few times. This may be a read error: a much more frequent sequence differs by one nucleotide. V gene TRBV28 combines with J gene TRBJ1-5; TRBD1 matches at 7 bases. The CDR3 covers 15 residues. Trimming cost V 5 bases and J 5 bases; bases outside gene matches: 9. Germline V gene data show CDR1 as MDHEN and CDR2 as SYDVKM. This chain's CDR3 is CASSARDSPYQPQHF. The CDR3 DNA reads TGTGCCAGCAGTGCCCGGGACAGCCCTTATCAGCCCCAGCATTTT. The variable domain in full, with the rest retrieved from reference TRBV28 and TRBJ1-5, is DVKVTQSSRYLVKRTGEKVFLECVQDMDHENMFWYRQDPGLGLRLIYFSYDVKMKEKGDIPEGYSVSREKKERFSLILESASTNQTSMYLCASSARDSPYQPQHFGDGTRLSIL.

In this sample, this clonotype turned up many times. This chain's CDR3 is CASSTMTIQETQYF. As DNA, the CDR3 is TGTGCCAGTAGTACGATGACAATTCAAGAGACCCAGTACTTC. The chain is built from TRBV19 and TRBJ2-5; D ambiguous. Trimming left V 4 bases short and J 2 bases short, with 11 bases between. The germline gives CDR1 LNHDA, CDR2 SQIVND (reference sequence). The CDR3 is 14 residues long. Filled out from reference TRBV19 and TRBJ2-5, the complete variable domain reads DGGITQSPKYLFRKEGQNVTLSCEQNLNHDAMYWYRQDPGQGLRLIYYSQIVNDFQKGDIAEGYSVSREKKESFPLTVTSAQKNPTAFYLCASSTMTIQETQYFGPGTRLLVL.

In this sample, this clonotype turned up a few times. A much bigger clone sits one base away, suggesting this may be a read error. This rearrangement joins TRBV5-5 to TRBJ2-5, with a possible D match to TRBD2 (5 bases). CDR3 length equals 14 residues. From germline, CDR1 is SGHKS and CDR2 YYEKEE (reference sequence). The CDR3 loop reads CASSFGSVGETKYF. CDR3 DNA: TGTGCCAGCAGCTTCGGGTCGGTGGGAGAGACCAAGTACTTC. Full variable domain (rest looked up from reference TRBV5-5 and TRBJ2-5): DAGVTQSPTHLIKTRGQQVTLRCSPISGHKSVSWYQQVLGQGPQFIFQYYEKEERGRGNFPDRFSARQFPNYSSELNVNALLLGDSALYLCASSFGSVGETKYFGPGTRLLVL.